This T cell receptor beta chain was recovered during a study of T cells expressing NK-cell markers. Study summary: Serological testing identified seven of the eight sequenced donors as HCMV-seropositive and one as seronegative.

A remark on this clonotype: Its antigen is undetermined.

From its re-call of the 5' RACE reads, TCRdb lists each CDR3 protein once, without DNA. Here the sample table reports around 100,000 distinct CDR3 sequences. This CDR3 is 15 amino acids long. The V gene's germline CDR1 is KGHSH and CDR2 LQKENI. Points from the study as a whole: The study did not resolve the HCMV specificity of expanded NKG2C+ T cell clones. The study found dominant NKG2C+ clonotypes at roughly 1.0-7.5% of CD8+ T cells in about six donors. Leadership of the CD3+CD56-NKG2C+ fraction also belonged to these clonotypes in several donors.

The source material was blood T cells: a sorted CD56 or NKG2C T cell subset, CD4+ or CD8+ T cells, or bulk PBMC T cells (not recorded which). The chain has TRBV18 and TRBJ2-1; there is no DNA to check the TCRdb D call of TRBD1. This clonotype was sampled from a woman between 18 and 70 years old in good health. The CDR3 region is CASSPSTGENNEQFF.